Following are 27 T cell receptor beta chains from one sample sequenced in a study of blood T cells in healthy people across ages. The use of a sample-barcoded 5' primer and a J-beta primer mix characterized a second PCR of 7 to 11 cycles. TCRdb itself ran the 5' RACE reads through MiXCR, one entry per CDR3 protein. This table holds approximately 810,000 distinct CDR3 sequences, around 30% found once. Sample: blood. Receptor source: a woman at least 80 years old in good health.

This clonotype was counted between two and nine times. It may be a read error: a sequence one base away is much more abundant. The chain uses TRBV9 and TRBJ2-1; D tentatively fits TRBD1 or TRBD2 (5 bases each). The J call may be faulty, since TRBJ2-7 better matches the DNA end. Germline V gene data show CDR1 as SGDLS and CDR2 as YYNGEE. There are 15 residues in the CDR3. The CDR3 DNA sequence: TGTGCCAGCACTGTCGGGGACCCCTCCTTCAATGAGCAGTACTTC. Translating gives CASTVGDPSFNEQYF.

The sample holds many counts of this clonotype. V is TRBV3-1 and J is TRBJ2-5, with D possibly TRBD2 on 5 matching bases. V lost 2 bases, J lost 2 bases, and 12 bases lay in between. This CDR3 spans 15 amino acids. From germline, CDR1 is LGHDT and CDR2 YNNKEL (reference sequence). The CDR3 loop is CASSQQTTSQETQYF. The CDR3 DNA follows: TGTGCCAGCAGCCAACAGACTACCTCTCAAGAGACCCAGTACTTC.

This clonotype has a count of ten or more. The V call is TRBV2, the J call TRBJ2-5; 8 positions match TRBD1. Germline CDR1 SNHLY, CDR2 FYNNEI. Trimming cost V 6 bases and J 5 bases; bases outside gene matches: 5. The length of the CDR3 is 13 residues. Here the CDR3 DNA reads TGTGCCAGCAGCCAGACAGGGGTTGAGACCCAGTACTTC. Translated: CASSQTGVETQYF.

This clonotype was observed at least ten times. The chain joins TRBV7-9 to TRBJ1-6, with D unresolved. Germline CDR1 is SEHNR and CDR2 is FQNEAQ (reference sequence). This CDR3 is 15 amino acids long. V was trimmed by 6 bases and J by 6 bases, leaving 15 bases between them. Here the CDR3 DNA reads TGTGCCAGCAGTCCCGGGAGAGGGTCTAATTCACCCCTCCACTTT. Amino acid sequence: CASSPGRGSNSPLHF.

The chain links TRBV6-2 or TRBV6-3 to TRBJ2-1; possibly TRBD2 for D (6 bases). The J call may be incorrect, as the DNA end agrees better with TRBJ2-7. The CDR3 totals 15 residues. CDR1 and CDR2 (germline): MNHEY, SVGEGT. This CDR3 reads CASSEWGLLSHEQYF. CDR3 nucleotides: TGTGCCAGCAGCGAATGGGGACTCCTCAGTCACGAGCAGTACTTC.

Many counts were recorded for this clonotype. V gene TRBV4-3 combines with J gene TRBJ2-4; TRBD2 agrees at 8 bases. Unmatched junction bases numbered 8, after V lost 1 base and J lost 0 bases. This CDR3 is 18 amino acids long. Germline V gives CDR1 LGHNA, CDR2 YSLEER. The DNA of the CDR3 is TGCGCCAGCAGCCAAGGTCTAGGAGCGGGGGTAGCCAAAAACATTCAGTACTTC. Its protein product is CASSQGLGAGVAKNIQYF.

A few counts support this clonotype. V is TRBV7-9 and J is TRBJ1-2; no definite D call. Trimming shortened V by 1 base and J by 2 bases, and 8 bases separated the two germline ends. This CDR3 is built from 14 residues. The germline V gene encodes CDR1 SEHNR and CDR2 FQNEAQ (reference sequence). CDR3 in amino acids: CASSLEVRNYGYTF. CDR3 bases: TGTGCCAGCAGCTTAGAGGTCCGAAACTATGGCTACACCTTC.

The sample holds a few counts of this clonotype. Just one base apart from a much larger clone, this may be a read error. The chain has TRBV6-2 or TRBV6-3 and TRBJ2-6; D assignment may be TRBD1 or TRBD2 (5 bases each). The CDR3 has 15 amino acids. CDR1 MNHEY and CDR2 SVGEGT come from the germline V gene. Written as DNA, the CDR3 is TGTGCCAGCAGGCCCCCTGGATCCGGGGCCAACGTCCGGACTTTC. Protein sequence: CASRPPGSGANVRTF.

This chain joins TRBV6-1 and TRBJ1-2, with D unclear. Germline V gene lookup returns CDR1 MNHNS and CDR2 SASEGT. The germline V and J ends were trimmed by 3 bases and 1 base, with 9 bases remaining between them. The CDR3 loop spans 14 amino acids. CDR3 nucleotide sequence: TGTGCCAGCAGTGACTGGGGTGATAACTATGGCTACACCTTC. This encodes CASSDWGDNYGYTF.

The chain has TRBV7-9 and TRBJ2-2; D unresolved. The CDR3 is 14 amino acids. From germline, CDR1 is SEHNR and CDR2 FQNEAQ (reference sequence). Trimming shortened V by 5 bases and J by 4 bases, and 11 bases separated the two germline ends. The CDR3 coding sequence is TGTGCCAGCAGCCCCCGCCCCGTCACCGGGGAGCTGTTTTTT. It encodes CASSPRPVTGELFF.

DNA for the CDR3: TGTGCCAGCAGCCTGGGGACCGTAAGAAACAATCAGCCCCAGCATTTT. Amino acid sequence: CASSLGTVRNNQPQHF. V and J are TRBV12-3 or TRBV12-4 and TRBJ1-5; D possibly corresponds to TRBD1 (5 bases). Trimming left V 6 bases short and J 3 bases short, with 18 bases between. The CDR3 spans 16 residues.

This clonotype was seen repeatedly, ten times or more. The chain carries TRBV7-2 and TRBJ2-1, with TRBD2 matching over 11 bases. V gave up 4 bases and J gave up 8 bases; unmatched junction bases: 10. CDR1 and CDR2 from the germline V gene are SGHTA and FQGNSA. This CDR3 is built from 16 residues. CDR3 nucleotide sequence: TGTGCCAGCAGCTCAGGACCGGGACTAGCGGTGTATGAGCAGTTCTTC. Its protein product is CASSSGPGLAVYEQFF.

In this sample, this clonotype turned up a few times. This may be a read error: a much more frequent sequence differs by one nucleotide. The rearrangement joins TRBV7-2 to TRBJ2-7; 7 nucleotides line up with TRBD1. CDR3 size: 16 residues. CDR1 is SGHTA and CDR2 is FQGNSA in the germline V gene. Written as DNA, the CDR3 is TGTGTCAGCAGCCCGCAACCCCCCGGGACAGCAGAGGAGCAGTACTTC. This sequence encodes CVSSPQPPGTAEEQYF.

This clonotype has a count of ten or more. The genes are TRBV10-2 and TRBJ2-1; D is perhaps TRBD1 or TRBD2 (5 bases each). This CDR3 is built from 14 residues. Germline V gives CDR1 WSHSY, CDR2 SAAADI. Trimming took 6 bases from V and 6 from J, leaving 15 bases between them. The DNA for the CDR3 is TGCGCCAGCAGACCCGGGACGCCGGCCAATGAGCAGTTCTTC. This codes for CASRPGTPANEQFF.

This clonotype was detected a few times. The gene calls are TRBV20-1 and TRBJ2-1; 10 bases line up with TRBD2. This CDR3 has 14 amino acids. The junction had 11 bases not matched to a gene; V was cut back by 0 bases and J by 15 bases. Germline V gene sequence: CDR1 DFQATT, CDR2 SNEGSKA (reference sequence). The CDR3 DNA reads as TGCAGTGCTAGAGATTTGCTAGCGGGAGCCCCGGGGTTCTTC. As protein: CSARDLLAGAPGFF.

This clonotype was seen once. This may arise from a read error, as a much more abundant clone is one base away. The CDR3 loop reads CASSYSNEVWEYF. Here the CDR3 DNA reads TGTGCCAGCAGTTACTCGAACGAGGTCTGGGAGTACTTC. This chain links TRBV6-2 or TRBV6-3 with TRBJ2-5, with unresolved D. This CDR3 comprises 13 residues. V gave up 0 bases and J gave up 12 bases, with 14 bases separating them. The germline V gene encodes CDR1 MNHEY and CDR2 SVGEGT.

Points on this clonotype: Just one base apart from a much larger clone, this may be a read error. The gene calls are TRBV20-1 and TRBJ2-3, with 12 bases aligning to TRBD2. The germline gives CDR1 DFQATT, CDR2 SNEGSKA (reference sequence). This CDR3 has 16 amino acids. Losses at the gene ends were 1 base for V and 4 bases for J; bases not matched to a gene: 6. The CDR3 loop is CSARASLAGGADTQYF. The CDR3 DNA reads TGCAGTGCTAGAGCCTCCCTAGCGGGGGGGGCAGATACGCAGTATTTT.

With regard to this clonotype: A much larger clone lies a single base off, so this may be a read error. The chain joins TRBV6-1 to TRBJ1-2; tentative D call: TRBD1 (6 bases). The CDR3 length is 15 residues. In germline, CDR1 is MNHNS, CDR2 SASEGT. The CDR3 region is CAGSQLTGSNYGYTF. For the CDR3, the DNA is TGTGCCGGCAGTCAACTGACAGGTTCTAACTATGGCTACACCTTC.

CDR3 sequence (DNA): TGTGCCCATCCGGGACAGGCTTGTAACTATGGCTACACCTTC. Translating gives CAHPGQACNYGYTF. The J gene is TRBJ1-2, the V gene TRBV3-1; 8 bases match TRBD1. Trimming cost V 11 bases and J 1 base; bases outside gene matches: 9. Germline V gene lookup returns CDR1 LGHDT and CDR2 YNNKEL (reference sequence). The CDR3 is made up of 14 amino acids.

As to this clonotype: The junction departs from the called germline gene at one end, perhaps through a read error. The V and J genes are TRBV14 and TRBJ1-6; no reliable D call. Germline V CDR1 and CDR2: SGHDN, FVKESK. CDR3 length equals 15 residues. The DNA for the CDR3 is TGTGCCAGCAACCAATATGGCCACTATAATTCACCCCTCCACTTT. Its translation is CASNQYGHYNSPLHF.

The chain is built from TRBV29-1 and TRBJ2-5, with a possible D match to TRBD2 (5 bases). The CDR3 contains 15 residues. The germline V gene has CDR1 SQVTM and CDR2 ANQGSEA. The V gene lost 6 bases and the J gene lost 4 bases, with 21 bases spanning the gap. For the CDR3, the DNA is TGCAGCGTCGTCCCCCTCGGGTTTGGAGGAGAGACCCAGTACTTC. Amino acid sequence: CSVVPLGFGGETQYF.

This clonotype came up many times. The gene calls are TRBV24-1 and TRBJ2-4, with TRBD2 identical over 10 bases. Per germline, CDR1 KGHDR and CDR2 SFDVKD. This CDR3 comprises 15 residues. Trimming took 3 bases from V and 7 from J; bases not matched to a gene: 5. CDR3 nucleotides: TGTGCCACCAGTGATCGACTAGCGGGTAGGAACATTCAGTACTTC. Its protein product is CATSDRLAGRNIQYF.

This clonotype was detected ten times or more. The chain uses TRBV18 and TRBJ2-7, with D possibly matching TRBD1 (6 bases). Trimming cost V 5 bases and J 3 bases, with 11 bases left between them. Germline assignment: CDR1 KGHSH and CDR2 LQKENI. The CDR3 loop spans 13 amino acids. CDR3 sequence: CASSSGTIYEQYF. In DNA, the CDR3 is TGTGCCAGCTCATCTGGGACAATCTACGAGCAGTACTTC.

The chain combines TRBV20-1 with TRBJ1-4; D possibly corresponds to TRBD1 (6 bases). This CDR3 comprises 14 residues. The germline V gene has CDR1 DFQATT and CDR2 SNEGSKA (reference sequence). Trimming shortened V by 0 bases and J by 4 bases, and 9 bases separated the two germline ends. In nucleotides, the CDR3 is TGCAGTGCTAGAGACAGGGGCCTTAATGAAAAACTGTTTTTT. Translation gives CSARDRGLNEKLFF.

Concerning this clonotype itself: Being one base from a much bigger clone, this may be a read error. This sequence joins TRBV7-2 and TRBJ2-3, with D maybe TRBD2 (6 bases). V was clipped by 5 bases and J by 4 bases, with 13 bases between them. Per the germline V gene, CDR1 is SGHTA and CDR2 is FQGNSA. The CDR3 sequence is 14 residues long. In DNA, the CDR3 is TGTGCCAGCAGCCGGCGGGACCACGCAGATACGCAGTATTTT. As protein: CASSRRDHADTQYF.

The chain combines TRBV7-6 with TRBJ2-3; 12 nucleotides line up with TRBD2. CDR3 length: 15 residues. V lost 8 bases to trimming and J lost 6 bases; unmatched junction nucleotides: 9. Looked up from germline, CDR1 is SGHVS and CDR2 is FNYEAQ. CDR3 sequence reads: CASSMTSGSPDTQYF. The CDR3 nucleotides are TGTGCCAGCTCCATGACTAGCGGGAGTCCTGATACGCAGTATTTT.

This clonotype was counted ten times or more. This chain uses TRBV18 with TRBJ2-1; D is undetermined. CDR3 length: 11 residues. Looked up from germline, CDR1 is KGHSH and CDR2 is LQKENI. V lost 1 base, J lost 7 bases, and 2 bases lay in between. The CDR3 region has the DNA TGTGCCAGCTCACCACAGAATGAGCAGTTCTTC. This encodes CASSPQNEQFF.